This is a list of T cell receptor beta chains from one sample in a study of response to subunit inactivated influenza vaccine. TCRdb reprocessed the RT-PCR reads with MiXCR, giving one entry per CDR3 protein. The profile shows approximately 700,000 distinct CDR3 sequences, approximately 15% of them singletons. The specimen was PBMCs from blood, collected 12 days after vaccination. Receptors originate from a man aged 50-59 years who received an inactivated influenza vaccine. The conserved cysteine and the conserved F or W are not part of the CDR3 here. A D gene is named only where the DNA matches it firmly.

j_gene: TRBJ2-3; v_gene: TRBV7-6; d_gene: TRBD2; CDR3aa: ASSFRQRERGDTQY
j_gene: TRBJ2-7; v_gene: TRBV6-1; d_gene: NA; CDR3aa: ASSPTTWDEQY
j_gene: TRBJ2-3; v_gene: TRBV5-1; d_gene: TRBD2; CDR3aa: ASSYRTSPDTQY
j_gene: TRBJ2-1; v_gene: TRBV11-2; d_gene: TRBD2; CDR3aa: ASSPRPGLAVYNEQF
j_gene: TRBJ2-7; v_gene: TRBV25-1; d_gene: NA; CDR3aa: ASRLTGATYEQY
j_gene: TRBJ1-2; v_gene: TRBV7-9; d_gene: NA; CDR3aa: ASSHTREDGYT
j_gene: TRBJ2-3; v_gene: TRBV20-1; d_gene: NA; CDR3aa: SGTSGALDTQY
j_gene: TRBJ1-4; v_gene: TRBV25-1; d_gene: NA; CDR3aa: ASVGVTGEKLF
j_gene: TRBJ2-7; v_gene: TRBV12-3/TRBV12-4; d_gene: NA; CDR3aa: ASKEGSYEQY
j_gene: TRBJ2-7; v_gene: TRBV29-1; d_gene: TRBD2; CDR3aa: SVKGDYRSSYEQY
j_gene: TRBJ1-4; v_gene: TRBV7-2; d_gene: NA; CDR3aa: ASSLANRINEKLF
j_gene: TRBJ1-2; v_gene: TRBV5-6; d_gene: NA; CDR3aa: ASRGGPVDGYT
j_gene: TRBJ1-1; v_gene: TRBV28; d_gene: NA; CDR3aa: ASSSRGGTQTEAF
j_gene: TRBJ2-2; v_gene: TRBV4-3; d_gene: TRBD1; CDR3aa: ASSRAQGAGTGELF
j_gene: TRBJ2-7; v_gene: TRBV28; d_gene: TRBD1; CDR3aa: ASRPTGYRGYEQY
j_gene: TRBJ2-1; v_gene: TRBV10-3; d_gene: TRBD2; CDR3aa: AILAGGPNEQF
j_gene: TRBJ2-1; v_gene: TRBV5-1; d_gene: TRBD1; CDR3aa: ASSLVGTEYNEQF
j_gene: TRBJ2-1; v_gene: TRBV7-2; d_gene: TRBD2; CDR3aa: ASSLRTSGITYNEQF
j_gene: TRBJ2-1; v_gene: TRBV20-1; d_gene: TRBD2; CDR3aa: SASLRPGLAGRSYNEQF
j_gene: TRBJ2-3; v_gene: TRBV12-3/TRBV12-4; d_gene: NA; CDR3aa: ASSVRDTQY